The 29 T cell receptor beta chains below were found in one sample sequenced in a study of somatic mutations in cytotoxic T cells in rheumatoid arthritis. Generated by immunoSEQ multiplex PCR, the TCRdb table keeps only in-frame clones and is missing some. The sample includes 2,500 to 3,500 clones, 66% of them seen just once. Sequencing was carried out using CD8+ T cells sorted from synovial fluid. The receptors originated from a woman under 30 with rheumatoid arthritis.

The chain links TRBV28 to TRBJ1-5; TRBD1 agrees at 10 bases. Germline V gene sequence: CDR1 MDHEN, CDR2 SYDVKM. The CDR3 extends over 15 amino acids. The V and J ends lost 6 bases and 5 bases, in that order; junction bases with no gene match: 7. CDR3 sequence (DNA): TGTGCCAGCAGCCGCGGACAGGGGGTAGATCAGCCCCAGCATTTT. This codes for CASSRGQGVDQPQHF.

This clone came up once. The CDR3 loop is CASSLPRSLDAGELFF. The CDR3 DNA follows: TGTGCCAGCAGCTTACCCCGAAGTCTAGACGCCGGGGAGCTGTTTTTT. The chain employs TRBV7-9 and TRBJ2-2; D uncertain. Between the trimmed V and J ends, which lost 2 bases and 6 bases, there was a span of 16 bases. CDR1 and CDR2 (germline): SEHNR, FQNEAQ (reference sequence). The CDR3 is 16 amino acids.

The V and J genes are TRBV2 and TRBJ2-1, with 7 bases fitting TRBD2. CDR3 size: 14 residues. The V gene end was trimmed by 4 bases and the J gene end by 5 bases; junction bases not matched to a gene: 5. In germline, CDR1 is SNHLY, CDR2 FYNNEI. The CDR3 here is CASSGGLTHNEQFF. CDR3 nucleotide sequence: TGTGCCAGCAGTGGGGGACTAACCCACAATGAGCAGTTCTTC.

This clone is termed large. The chain joins TRBV4-3 to TRBJ2-1; 10 nucleotides line up with TRBD2. The length of the CDR3 is 15 residues. CDR1 is LGHNA, CDR2 YSLEER, per germline. J lost 12 bases, V lost 1 base, and 9 bases had no gene match. The CDR3 protein is CASSQGGLALRGQFF. In DNA form, the CDR3 reads TGCGCCAGCAGCCAAGGGGGACTAGCGTTACGGGGGCAGTTCTTC.

The chain has TRBV30 and TRBJ2-1, with D maybe TRBD1 (5 bases). The CDR3 sequence is 15 residues long. V was pared by 2 bases and J by 5 bases, with 16 bases between. Germline loops: CDR1 GTSNPN, CDR2 SVGIG (reference sequence). The CDR3 bases are TGTGCCTGGAGTCTAACCGTAACAGGTGACAATGAGCAGTTCTTC. Residues: CAWSLTVTGDNEQFF.

This chain links TRBV7-2 with TRBJ1-2, with 11 positions matching TRBD1. The length of the CDR3 is 16 residues. J gave up 1 base and V 6 bases, and 7 bases lay outside the gene matches. Germline assignment: CDR1 SGHTA and CDR2 FQGNSA. The DNA of the CDR3 is TGTGCCAGCAGTCAAGAGGACAGGGGGCTTAACTATGGCTACACCTTC. Translated: CASSQEDRGLNYGYTF.

This chain uses TRBV27 with TRBJ2-1; 13 nucleotides align to TRBD2. V was clipped by 8 bases and J by 8 bases; unmatched bases: 12. The CDR3 is 16 amino acids. Germline V CDR1 and CDR2: MNHEY, SMNVEV (reference sequence). CDR3 region: CASAWTSGRIGDEQFF. In DNA, the CDR3 is TGTGCCAGCGCTTGGACTAGCGGGAGAATTGGCGATGAGCAGTTCTTC.

V gene TRBV29-1 combines with J gene TRBJ2-1; D may be TRBD2 (6 bases). Looked up from germline, CDR1 is SQVTM and CDR2 is ANQGSEA. The CDR3 spans 14 residues. The V end lost 2 bases, the J end lost 5 bases, and 13 bases lay between the germline ends. The CDR3 is CSVETSRINNEQFF. The CDR3 coding sequence is TGCAGCGTTGAAACTAGCAGAATAAACAATGAGCAGTTCTTC.

The rearrangement links TRBV11-2 to TRBJ1-2, with 9 bases fitting TRBD1. The J segment lost 7 bases and the V segment lost 5 bases, leaving 8 bases of the junction unmatched. The CDR3 sequence is 14 residues long. Germline CDR1 and CDR2: SGHAT and FQNNGV. CDR3 residues: CASSQGQGFGGYTF. CDR3 coding DNA: TGTGCCAGCAGCCAAGGACAGGGGTTTGGTGGCTACACCTTC. The variable domain in full, completed from reference TRBV11-2 and TRBJ1-2, reads EAGVAQSPRYKIIEKRQSVAFWCNPISGHATLYWYQQILGQGPKLLIQFQNNGVVDDSQLPKDRFSAERLKGVDSTLKIQPAKLEDSAVYLCASSQGQGFGGYTFGSGTRLTVV.

The chain recombines TRBV27 with TRBJ2-1; 13 bases match TRBD2. Germline V CDR1 and CDR2: MNHEY, SMNVEV (reference sequence). J was trimmed by 6 bases and V by 0 bases; bases with no gene match: 8. This CDR3 has 18 residues. In nucleotides, the CDR3 is TGTGCCAGCAGTTTATCGTTAGGAGGACTAGCGGGAGTCAATGAGCAGTTCTTC. Residues: CASSLSLGGLAGVNEQFF.

The CDR3 here is CASSLKGNPGNTIYF. As DNA, the CDR3 is TGTGCCAGCAGCTTAAAGGGGAATCCTGGAAACACCATATATTTT. The chain uses TRBV7-2 and TRBJ1-3; possibly TRBD1 for D (5 bases). The CDR3 extends over 15 amino acids. Germline loops: CDR1 SGHTA, CDR2 FQGNSA. Between the trimmed V and J ends, which lost 2 bases and 2 bases, there was a span of 10 bases.

J is TRBJ1-1 and V is TRBV7-9; D unclear. This CDR3 comprises 17 residues. Trimming removed 4 bases at V and 0 bases at J, with 18 bases between. Germline CDR1 and CDR2: SEHNR and FQNEAQ (reference sequence). CDR3 coding DNA: TGTGCCAGCAGCTCCGGGTCCCTCAAGTTAGTGAACACTGAAGCTTTCTTT. Translated, it gives CASSSGSLKLVNTEAFF.

This clone counts as large (0.1 to 1%). The chain couples TRBV10-2 to TRBJ2-4, with unresolved D. CDR3 size: 11 residues. V lost 5 bases, J lost 8 bases, and 7 bases lay in between. CDR1 WSHSY and CDR2 SAAADI come from the germline V gene. CDR3 sequence reads: CASSLGDIQYF. CDR3 sequence (DNA): TGCGCCAGCAGTCTAGGAGACATTCAGTACTTC.

The chain has TRBV7-3 and TRBJ2-6; 7 bases fit TRBD1. Germline assignment: CDR1 SGHTA and CDR2 FQGTGA. V shed 3 bases, J shed 0 bases, and the junction held 5 bases outside the gene matches. This CDR3 spans 17 amino acids. As DNA, the CDR3 is TGTGCCAGCAGCTTGGTGGGACAGCTCTCTGGGGCCAACGTCCTGACTTTC. This sequence encodes CASSLVGQLSGANVLTF.

The chain is built from TRBV19 and TRBJ1-1; D call uncertain. V lost 3 bases to trimming and J lost 5 bases, with 13 bases between them. The CDR3 runs to 14 residues. CDR1 and CDR2 from the germline V gene are LNHDA and SQIVND (reference sequence). The DNA for the CDR3 is TGTGCCAGTAGTATTCCGGCACTAGGGACTGAAGCTTTCTTT. Translating it yields CASSIPALGTEAFF. Based on the CDR3 plus reference TRBV19 and TRBJ1-1, the full variable domain is DGGITQSPKYLFRKEGQNVTLSCEQNLNHDAMYWYRQDPGQGLRLIYYSQIVNDFQKGDIAEGYSVSREKKESFPLTVTSAQKNPTAFYLCASSIPALGTEAFFGQGTRLTVV.

This clone is large (0.1 to 1%) in the sample. The V call is TRBV10-3, the J call TRBJ2-3; weak D call: TRBD1 (7 bases). The CDR3 loop spans 14 amino acids. The ends were cut back, 4 bases at V and 5 bases at J, with 13 bases in the middle. CDR1 is ENHRY and CDR2 is SYGVKD in the germline V gene. CDR3 nucleotide sequence: TGTGCCATCAGTGTGGAGGGGGCGGTAGATACGCAGTATTTT. This sequence encodes CAISVEGAVDTQYF.

The genes are TRBV4-3 and TRBJ1-4; D uncertain. This CDR3 contains 15 residues. The germline V gene encodes CDR1 LGHNA and CDR2 YSLEER. V lost 0 bases to trimming and J lost 8 bases, with 13 bases between them. This chain's CDR3 is CASSQDRYRGEKLFF. The CDR3 DNA is TGCGCCAGCAGCCAAGATCGGTATCGGGGAGAAAAACTGTTTTTT.

The table lists this clone with a few counts. A far larger clone is one base from this, pointing to a likely read error. This chain connects TRBV4-3 to TRBJ2-1, with 8 positions matching TRBD2. The CDR3 covers 16 residues. CDR1 and CDR2 (germline): LGHNA, YSLEER. For the CDR3, the DNA is TGCGCCAGCAGCCAAGAGGCTAGCGGGTCCTTCAATGAGCAGTTCTTC. Translation gives CASSQEASGSFNEQFF.

This clone is termed medium-sized. V and J are TRBV19 and TRBJ1-3; D perhaps matches TRBD1 (6 bases). This CDR3 spans 12 amino acids. V was cut by 7 bases and J by 8 bases, with 12 bases left in between. CDR1 LNHDA and CDR2 SQIVND come from the germline V gene (reference sequence). The CDR3, as DNA: TGTGCCAGTACCCAGGGGTCCGACACCATATATTTT. Residues: CASTQGSDTIYF.

This clone is labeled as large. The V gene is TRBV2, the J gene TRBJ2-1; a possible D gene is TRBD1 (5 bases). Germline CDR1 reads SNHLY; CDR2 reads FYNNEI. V shed 7 bases and J shed 4 bases, with 11 bases lying between them. CDR3 size: 13 residues. Written as DNA, the CDR3 is TGTGCCAGCAAATCGACAGCTTACAATGAGCAGTTCTTC. Translation gives CASKSTAYNEQFF.

The chain is built from TRBV19 and TRBJ2-4; D gene ambiguous. V dropped 3 bases and J dropped 0 bases, with 9 bases sitting between them. The CDR3 is made up of 15 amino acids. CDR1 LNHDA and CDR2 SQIVND come from the germline V gene (reference sequence). The CDR3 loop is CASSMVQIAKNIQYF. In DNA form, the CDR3 reads TGTGCCAGTAGTATGGTACAGATAGCCAAAAACATTCAGTACTTC.

The chain carries TRBV5-1 and TRBJ1-1; perhaps TRBD1 as D (6 bases). The V gene's germline CDR1 is SGHRS and CDR2 YFSETQ. The CDR3 has 16 residues. V was clipped by 0 bases and J by 0 bases, with 12 bases between them. CDR3 amino acids: CASSLVGGGMNTEAFF. The CDR3 DNA sequence: TGCGCCAGCAGCTTGGTAGGGGGTGGCATGAACACTGAAGCTTTCTTT.

The chain couples TRBV5-8 to TRBJ2-5, with TRBD2 as a possible D gene (7 bases). The V and J ends lost 6 bases and 0 bases respectively, with 15 bases between them. The CDR3 runs 15 residues. Germline V gene data show CDR1 as SGHTS and CDR2 as YDEGEE. The CDR3 nucleotides read TGTGCCAGCAAGATCGCGGGGGACAACCAAGAGACCCAGTACTTC. Amino acids: CASKIAGDNQETQYF.

The chain recombines TRBV19 with TRBJ2-3; 9 bases map to TRBD2. The CDR3 is 17 amino acids. The V gene end was trimmed by 5 bases and the J gene end by 4 bases; junction bases not matched to a gene: 13. Germline values: CDR1 LNHDA, CDR2 SQIVND (reference sequence). CDR3 DNA: TGTGCCAGTAGTTGGGCTAGCGGGATAGGAGTCGCAGATACGCAGTATTTT. Translated: CASSWASGIGVADTQYF.

This clone was counted a single time. This CDR3 is CASSLYVGQVETQYF. In nucleotides, the CDR3 is TGTGCCAGCAGCTTATACGTGGGGCAAGTAGAGACCCAGTACTTC. The chain combines TRBV7-9 with TRBJ2-5; a weak D match, TRBD1 (5 bases). Germline assignment: CDR1 SEHNR and CDR2 FQNEAQ (reference sequence). The CDR3 length is 15 residues. V lost 2 bases and J lost 4, with 14 bases in between.

The gene calls are TRBV19 and TRBJ1-1; D may be TRBD1 (5 bases). Trimming took off 3 bases at V and 5 bases at J, with 10 bases between the two ends. This CDR3 is 13 amino acids long. Germline CDR1 reads LNHDA; CDR2 reads SQIVND (reference sequence). The CDR3 coding sequence is TGTGCCAGTAGTATCGGTCGGGGGACTGAAGCTTTCTTT. Residues: CASSIGRGTEAFF.

This chain connects TRBV6-6 to TRBJ1-2; possible D gene TRBD1, 5 bases. The germline V gene has CDR1 MNHNY and CDR2 SVGAGI (reference sequence). The CDR3 is 14 amino acids. V was cut by 5 bases and J by 4 bases, with 14 bases left in between. The CDR3 nucleotides read TGTGCCAGCAGTCTGCGGGACTTAATCTATGGCTACACCTTC. This sequence encodes CASSLRDLIYGYTF.

The CDR3 here is CAWSGTSGFTDTQYF. DNA of the CDR3: TGTGCCTGGAGTGGGACTAGCGGATTCACAGATACGCAGTATTTT. The V and J genes are TRBV30 and TRBJ2-3; TRBD2 matches 10 bases. CDR3 length: 15 amino acids. CDR1 and CDR2 (germline): GTSNPN, SVGIG (reference sequence). With 1 base clipped from V and 2 bases from J, the junction kept 3 bases outside the gene matches.

V usage is TRBV19 and J usage is TRBJ1-1; 7 bases fit TRBD1. This CDR3 region has 16 residues. Germline values: CDR1 LNHDA, CDR2 SQIVND (reference sequence). V lost 3 bases to trimming and J lost 7 bases; unmatched junction nucleotides: 14. DNA for the CDR3: TGTGCCAGTAGTATCTGGGTGGGGGACAGCCGCAATGAAGCTTTCTTT. Its translation is CASSIWVGDSRNEAFF.